These T cell receptor beta chains were read from a single sample in a study of regulatory T cells in long-lasting Graves disease. TCRdb processed the multiplex PCR reads anew with MiXCR; each CDR3 protein has one entry. The table shows around 230,000 distinct CDR3 sequences, with about a sixth occurring only once. The sample here was peripheral blood mononuclear cells (PBMCs), taken at new diagnosis, from a patient treated with antithyroid drugs. These receptors were collected from a female donor with Graves disease. CDR3s include the opening cysteine and the closing phenylalanine or tryptophan. The D gene is left open where the match is weak. Clone size is not always given. Where it is, it says once, few, many or a class for expanded clones.

TRBJ1-2,TRBV2,.,many,TGTGCCAGCAGTGAAAGTCACTTAACCTACTATGGCTACACCTTC,CASSESHLTYYGYTF
TRBJ1-4,TRBV27,TRBD1,.,TGTGCCAGCAGTATGACTCAGGGGGCGTTATCCCAACTGTTTTTT,CASSMTQGALSQLFF
TRBJ2-2,TRBV3-1,.,many,TGTGCCAGCAGCCAAGGAGTCGGGGAGCTGTTTTTT,CASSQGVGELFF
TRBJ2-1,TRBV5-4,TRBD2,few,TGTGCCAGCAGCCAGAACCGACTAGCCAATGAGCAGTTCTTC,CASSQNRLANEQFF
TRBJ2-7,TRBV6-5,TRBD2,many,TGTGCCAGCAGTTACTCCCCCGGACTAGCGGACGGGCAGTACTTC,CASSYSPGLADGQYF
TRBJ2-7,TRBV5-1,.,.,TGCGCCAGCAGCTTGGAGGGAGGGGGCTCCTACGAGCAGTACTTC,CASSLEGGGSYEQYF
TRBJ2-7,TRBV6-1,.,.,TGTGCCAGCAGTAACCTCTCCGGGGGTGGGTCTGAGGACGAGCAGTACTTC,CASSNLSGGGSEDEQYF
TRBJ1-3,TRBV12-3/TRBV12-4,.,many,TGTGCCAGCACCCCCAGCAGGACCTCTGGAAACACCATATATTTT,CASTPSRTSGNTIYF
TRBJ2-7,TRBV12-3/TRBV12-4,TRBD2,many,TGTGCCAGCAGTTTTACAGCGGGAGTCGAGCAGTACTTC,CASSFTAGVEQYF
TRBJ1-5,TRBV7-2,.,many,TGTGCCAGCAGCTTAGTGGGTCTGGTCCGGCCCCAGCATTTT,CASSLVGLVRPQHF
TRBJ1-3,TRBV3-1,.,many,TGTGCCAGCAGCCAAGACATGGGATACACCATATATTTT,CASSQDMGYTIYF
TRBJ1-4,TRBV5-8,.,few,TGTGCCAGCAGCTTGATGAGGGAGGATGAAAAACTGTTTTTT,CASSLMREDEKLFF
TRBJ1-4,TRBV7-6,TRBD1,many,TGTGCCAGCAGCTGGCGACAGGGCGATGAAAAACTGTTTTTT,CASSWRQGDEKLFF
TRBJ1-2,TRBV6-1,.,many,TGTGCCAGCAGTCACCTATCCGGTGGAGAGGGCTACACCTTC,CASSHLSGGEGYTF
TRBJ2-2,TRBV10-3,.,many,TGTGCCATCAGTGGGGGAACCGGGGAGCTGTTTTTT,CAISGGTGELFF
TRBJ1-5,TRBV7-8,.,.,TGTGCCAGCAGCTTAACCGAACTGAATCAGCCCCAGCATTTT,CASSLTELNQPQHF
TRBJ2-7,TRBV9,TRBD2,many,TGTGCCAGCAGCGGAAATCCCTTCGCGGGAGGGCCTTTATACGAGCAGTACTTC,CASSGNPFAGGPLYEQYF
TRBJ2-2,TRBV5-1,.,.,TGCGCCAGCAGCAGGGGGGGTGGCACCGGGGAGCTGTTTTTT,CASSRGGGTGELFF
TRBJ1-1,TRBV5-1,TRBD1,many,TGCGCCAGCAGCTTGGCCGGGACAGTGACCCTAGAAGCTTTCTTT,CASSLAGTVTLEAFF
TRBJ1-3,TRBV20-1,.,many,TGCAGTGCGCTGACAGCTCAAACTGGAAACACCATATATTTT,CSALTAQTGNTIYF
TRBJ2-7,TRBV28,.,many,TGTGCCAGCAGTGTGGGCCGTTCCTACGAGCAGTACTTC,CASSVGRSYEQYF
TRBJ2-7,TRBV4-2,TRBD2,.,TGTGCCAGCAGCCAAGATGGCCTAGCGGGTCAGCTCGAGCAGTACTTC,CASSQDGLAGQLEQYF
TRBJ1-3,TRBV7-6,.,few,TGTGCCAGCAGCTTAGGTGTCCCCTCTGGAAACACCATATATTTT,CASSLGVPSGNTIYF
TRBJ1-6,TRBV3-1,.,many,TGTGCCAGCAGCCCCGGGTCGTTGGGTAATTCACCCCTCCACTTT,CASSPGSLGNSPLHF
TRBJ2-6,TRBV6-1,.,.,TGTGCCAGCAGCAATATAGCCAACGTCCTGACTTTC,CASSNIANVLTF
TRBJ2-7,TRBV11-2,TRBD1,many,TGTGCCAGCAGCTTAGGACAGGGAAGTGGGCAGTACTTC,CASSLGQGSGQYF
TRBJ1-5,TRBV5-1,.,.,TGCGCCAGCAGCCTAGACATGGATCAGCCCCAGCATTTT,CASSLDMDQPQHF
TRBJ1-1,TRBV4-1,TRBD1,.,TGCGCCAGCAGCCAAAAGGTTAACAGGGGGCCCACTGAAGCTTTCTTT,CASSQKVNRGPTEAFF
TRBJ2-7,TRBV4-1,TRBD1,many,TGCGCCAGCAGCCAAGGGGGTTTAGGGGGCCGCACCTACGAGCAGTACTTC,CASSQGGLGGRTYEQYF
TRBJ2-2,TRBV6-5,.,many,TGTGCCAGCAGTTACAAGAACTGGTTCACCGGGGAGCTGTTTTTT,CASSYKNWFTGELFF
TRBJ1-6,TRBV6-5,TRBD1,many,TGTGCCAGCAGTTACTCGACATGGACAGGGGCTTCACCCCTCCACTTT,CASSYSTWTGASPLHF
TRBJ2-4,TRBV19,.,few,TGTGCCAGTAGTTCTTTTCGCACGAGAAACATTCAGTACTTC,CASSSFRTRNIQYF
TRBJ1-4,TRBV7-9,.,many,TGTGCCAGCAGCTTAGACGGCTGGGGATCCACTAATGAAAAACTGTTTTTT,CASSLDGWGSTNEKLFF
TRBJ1-4,TRBV28,.,.,TGTGCCAGCAGTCAACAGCTCACAAATGAAAAACTGTTTTTT,CASSQQLTNEKLFF
TRBJ1-3,TRBV4-1,.,few,TGCGCCAGCAGCCAACACGGGAGCTCTGGAAACACCATATATTTT,CASSQHGSSGNTIYF
TRBJ1-1,TRBV9,.,many,TGTGCCGGCAGCGCGAAACCCAGGACTGAAGCTTTCTTT,CAGSAKPRTEAFF
TRBJ2-5,TRBV6-1,TRBD2,many,TGTGCCAGCAGCCTTAGCGGGGTCCAAGAGGCCCAGTACTTC,CASSLSGVQEAQYF
TRBJ1-1,TRBV18,.,many,TGTGCCAGCTCATCCAACAGGGTACGGAACACTGAAGCTTTCTTT,CASSSNRVRNTEAFF
TRBJ2-3,TRBV6-1,TRBD2,.,TGTGCCAGCAGAGGTTCGGGAGGGGCCAGTACGCAGTATTTT,CASRGSGGASTQYF
TRBJ1-4,TRBV27,.,many,TGTGCCAGCAGTCCCGACAGCTACAATGAAAAACTGTTTTTT,CASSPDSYNEKLFF
TRBJ1-1,TRBV20-1,.,many,TGCAGTGCTAGAGATTCGGGAGTTACTGAAGCTTTCTTT,CSARDSGVTEAFF
TRBJ2-4,TRBV3-1,.,many,TGTGCCAGCAGCCATGTCATCGCTGGGCGGAATCTAGCCAAAAACATTCAGTACTTC,CASSHVIAGRNLAKNIQYF
TRBJ2-7,TRBV15,TRBD2,.,TGTGCCACCAGCAGAGATGGGACTAGCGGATCGTGCGAGCAGTACTTC,CATSRDGTSGSCEQYF
TRBJ2-2,TRBV29-1,TRBD2,.,TGCAGCGTTGAGGAATATAAGACCGGGACTAGAGCCGGGGAGCTGTTTTTT,CSVEEYKTGTRAGELFF
TRBJ2-6,TRBV5-1,.,.,TGCGCCAGCAGCCAGACAAACTCTGGGGCCAACGTCCTGACTTTC,CASSQTNSGANVLTF
TRBJ1-1,TRBV20-1,.,many,TGCAGTGCTCGTCGCTTTACCTCCGCTGAAGCTTTCTTT,CSARRFTSAEAFF
TRBJ1-2,TRBV3-1,.,few,TGTGCCAGCAGCCCTGATTTCTCCTCGGGTGGCTACACCTTC,CASSPDFSSGGYTF
TRBJ1-1,TRBV29-1,.,many,TGCAGCGTCCCTACAGGGAGATATGAAGCTTTCTTT,CSVPTGRYEAFF
TRBJ1-2,TRBV7-8,.,many,TGTGCCAGCAGCCCCCGTACCTCTTCCGGCTATGGCTACACCTTC,CASSPRTSSGYGYTF
TRBJ2-7,TRBV7-3,TRBD2,.,TGTGCCAGCAGCTTTCGCCGGACTAGCGGGAGGGCCGGGTACGAGCAGTACTTC,CASSFRRTSGRAGYEQYF
TRBJ2-2,TRBV2,TRBD1,few,TGTGCCAGCAGTGGAGACAGGGCCAACACCGGGGAGCTGTTTTTT,CASSGDRANTGELFF
TRBJ2-5,TRBV4-1,TRBD2,.,TGCGCCAGCAGCCGCAGGCGGGAGGATCAAGAGACCCAGTACTTC,CASSRRREDQETQYF
TRBJ2-1,TRBV7-2,TRBD2,many,TGTGCCAGCCTCCTAGCGGCAAGCTCCTACAATGAGCAGTTCTTC,CASLLAASSYNEQFF
TRBJ2-5,TRBV3-1,.,.,TGTGCCAGCATTTTAACCGGGAGTTCTGAGACCCAGTACTTC,CASILTGSSETQYF
TRBJ1-2,TRBV9,TRBD1,many,TGTGCCAGCAGCCCAGTGGACAGGGCTAGCTATGGCTACACCTTC,CASSPVDRASYGYTF
TRBJ2-2,TRBV7-2,.,many,TGTGCCAGCAGCCTGGGGTGGACCGGGGAGCTGTTTTTT,CASSLGWTGELFF
TRBJ1-2,TRBV7-9,TRBD1,many,TGTGCCAGCAGCTGGGACAGGGATGGCTACACCTTC,CASSWDRDGYTF
TRBJ2-3,TRBV28,TRBD1,many,TGTGCCAGCAGTTCAGGGGGCGACACAGATACGCAGTATTTT,CASSSGGDTDTQYF
TRBJ2-5,TRBV29-1,.,few,TGCAGCGTTGGATCAGCCCAAGAGACCCAGTACTTC,CSVGSAQETQYF
TRBJ2-5,TRBV7-3,TRBD2,many,TGTGCCAGCAGCGCTAGCGGACAAGAGACCCAGTACTTC,CASSASGQETQYF